Below are 11 T cell receptor beta chains sequenced from a single sample in a study of CD8 T cells in ankylosing spondylitis. Broader study findings: What seemed typical of ankylosing spondylitis blood was a TCR beta motif built from several highly homologous variants.

One entry per CDR3 protein, called by TCRdb with MiXCR from the 5' RACE reads. The sample gives fewer than 550,000 distinct CDR3 sequences, roughly 5% of which show up once; around 3.5% is in the top ten. Their antigen targets remain unknown. Sequenced: blood, either unsorted or a sorted T cell fraction (not recorded which). The receptor source for this set is a male donor with ankylosing spondylitis.

This clonotype has only a few counts. The chain combines TRBV5-1 with TRBJ2-7; D may be TRBD1 or TRBD2 (7 bases each). Germline CDR1 is SGHRS and CDR2 is YFSETQ. Deletions cut 3 bases from V and 3 bases from J, with 13 bases between. The CDR3 has 14 residues. The CDR3 sequence: CASSSGRGHYEQYF. CDR3 nucleotide sequence: TGCGCCAGCAGCTCTGGGAGGGGGCACTACGAGCAGTACTTC.

This clonotype was found many times. This rearrangement joins TRBV4-3 to TRBJ1-6; D gene unclear. This CDR3 is 16 amino acids long. Germline V gives CDR1 LGHNA, CDR2 YSLEER. Trimming shortened V by 1 base and J by 5 bases, and 12 bases separated the two germline ends. Here the CDR3 reads CASSQGSRNHNSPLHF. For the CDR3, the DNA is TGCGCCAGCAGCCAAGGATCCAGAAATCATAATTCACCCCTCCACTTT.

This clonotype was seen a few times. The V gene is TRBV12-3 or TRBV12-4, the J gene TRBJ1-5; D remains unclear. There are 16 residues in the CDR3. V was clipped by 6 bases and J by 4 bases, with 19 bases between them. CDR3 coding DNA: TGTGCCAGCAGCCGCTTCCAACCGGGCCCTAATCAGCCCCAGCATTTT. The encoded protein is CASSRFQPGPNQPQHF.

This clonotype was counted at least ten times. The chain recombines TRBV18 with TRBJ2-5; D call uncertain. Trimming pared 3 bases from V and 5 bases from J, leaving 10 bases between. CDR3 length: 13 amino acids. Germline V lookup: CDR1 KGHSH, CDR2 LQKENI. CDR3 DNA: TGTGCCAGCTCACCGACGGCGTCCGAGACCCAGTACTTC. This encodes CASSPTASETQYF.

Many counts were recorded for this clonotype. V usage is TRBV27 and J usage is TRBJ2-7, with D perhaps matching TRBD1 or TRBD2 (5 bases each). CDR1 MNHEY and CDR2 SMNVEV come from the germline V gene (reference sequence). The CDR3 sequence is 15 residues long. V shed 3 bases and J shed 3 bases, with 15 bases lying between them. The CDR3 reads CASSFVGDHRYEQYF. CDR3 DNA: TGTGCCAGCAGTTTTGTAGGGGACCACCGCTACGAGCAGTACTTC.

This clonotype was counted at least ten times. The V and J genes are TRBV18 and TRBJ2-5; D is uncertain. Germline values: CDR1 KGHSH, CDR2 LQKENI. The CDR3 totals 13 residues. Trimming stripped 2 bases from V and 0 bases from J, with 4 bases between. The CDR3 reads CASSPVNQETQYF. DNA of the CDR3: TGTGCCAGCTCACCAGTAAACCAAGAGACCCAGTACTTC.

This clonotype occurred many times. The rearrangement uses TRBV29-1 and TRBJ2-3; TRBD1 matches 7 bases. J gave up 3 bases and V 6 bases, and 9 bases lay outside the gene matches. This CDR3 region has 14 residues. Per the germline V gene, CDR1 is SQVTM and CDR2 is ANQGSEA. CDR3 bases: TGCAGCGTGGCCCCAGGGGGAGTAACAGATACGCAGTATTTT. Translated, it gives CSVAPGGVTDTQYF.

This clonotype showed up just a few times. V usage is TRBV12-3 or TRBV12-4 and J usage is TRBJ2-5, with D tentatively TRBD1 (6 bases). This CDR3 has 18 amino acids. Between the trimmed V and J ends, which lost 3 bases and 2 bases, there was a span of 22 bases. As DNA, the CDR3 is TGTGCCAGCAGTTTGGTTAAACAGGGCCTTCCAGAACAAGAGACCCAGTACTTC. Its protein product is CASSLVKQGLPEQETQYF.

This clonotype was seen at least ten times. The chain recombines TRBV7-8 with TRBJ2-3; D is unresolved. Trimming removed 2 bases at V and 3 bases at J, with 12 bases between. Germline V gene sequence: CDR1 SGHVS, CDR2 FQNEAQ. CDR3 length equals 15 residues. The CDR3 here is CASSLSRGRTDTQYF. In nucleotides, the CDR3 is TGTGCCAGCAGCTTATCCCGCGGTAGAACAGATACGCAGTATTTT.

This clonotype occurred many times. The CDR3 sequence: CASSWGLGETQYF. The CDR3 DNA reads as TGCGCCAGCAGCTGGGGGCTTGGGGAGACCCAGTACTTC. The V and J genes are TRBV5-1 and TRBJ2-5, with D tentatively TRBD1 (6 bases). In germline, CDR1 is SGHRS, CDR2 YFSETQ. Trimming shortened V by 3 bases and J by 5 bases, and 11 bases separated the two germline ends. This CDR3 has 13 amino acids.

This clonotype was counted at least ten times. V gene TRBV20-1 combines with J gene TRBJ2-1; D may be TRBD1 (6 bases). Trimming removed 5 bases at V and 7 bases at J, with 6 bases between. This CDR3 spans 10 amino acids. Germline-derived CDR1 and CDR2 are DFQATT and SNEGSKA (reference sequence). The CDR3 region is CSAQGNEQFF. Written as DNA, the CDR3 is TGCAGTGCTCAGGGGAATGAGCAGTTCTTC.